This T cell receptor beta chain appears in the sequencing data of a study of cytomegalovirus exposure and HLA in healthy donors. Study results and limitations: While the bulk of TCR sequences proved rare, some public TCRs turned up in many donors. According to the study, 160 or so TCR beta chains were cytomegalovirus-associated. Because they were indistinguishable, some V segments, including TRBV6-2 and TRBV6-3, were excluded.

This clone showed up just a few times. What it recognizes is unknown. Additional DNA sequences in this sample encode the identical CDR3. PCR primers comprised 60 Vbeta and 13 Jbeta primers. Produced via immunoSEQ multiplex PCR; TCRdb's table is partial and in-frame only. The sample has about 150,000 clones, around 80% seen once. The germline V gene has CDR1 MNHEY and CDR2 SMNVEV (reference sequence). The length of the CDR3 is 14 residues. V lost 2 bases and J lost 1, with 6 bases in between. The chain joins TRBV27 to TRBJ1-5; tentative D call: TRBD1 (5 bases). The receptor was derived from a male donor in good health and CMV-seropositive. Sequences were obtained from PBMCs. CDR3 in amino acids: CASSLQGSNQPQHF. DNA of the CDR3: TGTGCCAGCAGTTTACAGGGAAGCAATCAGCCCCAGCATTTT.